This T cell receptor beta chain was recorded in a study of Graves' ophthalmopathy and Graves' hyperthyroidism. This clonotype was seen repeatedly, ten times or more. Beta-chain TCR CDR3 regions were amplified from RNA transcripts. Investigators did first-round RT-PCR with HTBI primers, then second-round multiplex PCR. TCRdb reprocessed the multiplex PCR reads with MiXCR, giving one entry per CDR3 protein. The table has under 800,000 distinct CDR3 sequences, roughly 20% seen once. The sample consisted of peripheral blood. The receptor was derived from a woman younger than 35 with stable Graves' hyperthyroidism. Some clones in this sample may be carry-over from other donors' samples.

The CDR3, as DNA: TGTGCCAGCAGCAAAACCGTTTTGTACGAGCAGTACTTC. Translation gives CASSKTVLYEQYF. The rearrangement uses TRBV12-3 or TRBV12-4 and TRBJ2-7; D gene ambiguous. This CDR3 has 13 amino acids. V gave up 6 bases and J gave up 4 bases, with 13 bases separating them.